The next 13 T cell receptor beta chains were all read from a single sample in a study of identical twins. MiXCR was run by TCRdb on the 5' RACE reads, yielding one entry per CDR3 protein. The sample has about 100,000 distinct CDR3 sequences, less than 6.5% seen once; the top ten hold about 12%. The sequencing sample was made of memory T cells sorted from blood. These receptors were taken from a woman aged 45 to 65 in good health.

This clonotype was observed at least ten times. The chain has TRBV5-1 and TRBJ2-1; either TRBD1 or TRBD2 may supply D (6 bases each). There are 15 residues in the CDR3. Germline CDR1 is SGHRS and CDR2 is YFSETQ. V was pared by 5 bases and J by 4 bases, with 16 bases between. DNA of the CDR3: TGCGCCAGCAGTCGACAGGCGGGGCTGTACAATGAGCAGTTCTTC. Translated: CASSRQAGLYNEQFF.

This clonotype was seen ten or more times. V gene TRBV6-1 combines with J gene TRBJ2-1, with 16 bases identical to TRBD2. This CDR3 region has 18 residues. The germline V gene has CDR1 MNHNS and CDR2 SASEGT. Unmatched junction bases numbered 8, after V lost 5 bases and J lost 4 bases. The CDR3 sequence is CASSLGLAGGPFYNEQFF. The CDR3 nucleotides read TGTGCCAGCAGTTTGGGACTAGCGGGAGGGCCTTTTTACAATGAGCAGTTCTTC.

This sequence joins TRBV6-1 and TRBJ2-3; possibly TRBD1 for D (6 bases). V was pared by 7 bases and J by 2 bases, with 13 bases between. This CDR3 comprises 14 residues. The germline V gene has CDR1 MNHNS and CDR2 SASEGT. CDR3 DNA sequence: TGTGCCAGCACCGACAGGAAAGACACAGATACGCAGTATTTT. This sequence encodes CASTDRKDTDTQYF.

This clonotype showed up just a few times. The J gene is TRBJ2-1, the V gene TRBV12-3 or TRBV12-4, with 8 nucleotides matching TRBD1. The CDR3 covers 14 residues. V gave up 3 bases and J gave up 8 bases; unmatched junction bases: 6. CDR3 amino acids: CASSFSGGNDEQFF. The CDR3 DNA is TGTGCCAGCAGTTTCTCAGGGGGCAACGATGAGCAGTTCTTC.

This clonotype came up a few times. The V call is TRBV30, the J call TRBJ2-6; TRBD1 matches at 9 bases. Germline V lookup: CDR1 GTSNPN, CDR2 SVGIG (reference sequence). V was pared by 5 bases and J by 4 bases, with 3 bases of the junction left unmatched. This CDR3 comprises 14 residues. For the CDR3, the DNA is TGTGCCTGGGGGACAGGGAGCGGGGCCAACGTCCTGACTTTC. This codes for CAWGTGSGANVLTF. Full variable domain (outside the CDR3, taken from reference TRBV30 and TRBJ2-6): SQTIHQWPATLVQPVGSPLSLECTVEGTSNPNLYWYRQAAGRGLQLLFYSVGIGQISSEVPQNLSASRPQDRQFILSSKKLLLSDSGFYLCAWGTGSGANVLTFGAGSRLTVL.

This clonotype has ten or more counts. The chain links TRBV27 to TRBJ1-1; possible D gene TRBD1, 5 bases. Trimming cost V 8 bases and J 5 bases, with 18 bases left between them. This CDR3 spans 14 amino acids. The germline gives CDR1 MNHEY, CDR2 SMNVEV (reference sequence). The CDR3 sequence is CASQGRGHGTEAFF. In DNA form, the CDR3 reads TGTGCCAGCCAAGGGAGGGGCCACGGTACTGAAGCTTTCTTT.

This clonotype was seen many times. CDR3 residues: CASSVGPSITEGYTF. CDR3 coding DNA: TGTGCCAGCAGCGTAGGCCCTTCGATCACGGAAGGCTACACCTTC. The rearrangement uses TRBV9 and TRBJ1-2; D is unclear. Per germline, CDR1 SGDLS and CDR2 YYNGEE. V dropped 0 bases and J dropped 8 bases, with 17 bases sitting between them. This CDR3 region has 15 residues.

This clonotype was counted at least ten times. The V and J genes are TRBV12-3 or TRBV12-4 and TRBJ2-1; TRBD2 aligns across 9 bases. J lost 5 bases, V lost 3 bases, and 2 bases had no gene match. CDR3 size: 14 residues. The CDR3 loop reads CASSLRLADNEQFF. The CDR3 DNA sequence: TGTGCCAGCAGTTTGCGACTAGCGGACAATGAGCAGTTCTTC.

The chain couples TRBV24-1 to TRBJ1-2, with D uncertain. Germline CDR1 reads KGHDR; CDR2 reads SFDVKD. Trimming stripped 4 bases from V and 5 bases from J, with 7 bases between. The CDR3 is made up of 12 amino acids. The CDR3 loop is CATSDNYYGYTF. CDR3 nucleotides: TGTGCCACCAGTGACAACTATTATGGCTACACCTTC.

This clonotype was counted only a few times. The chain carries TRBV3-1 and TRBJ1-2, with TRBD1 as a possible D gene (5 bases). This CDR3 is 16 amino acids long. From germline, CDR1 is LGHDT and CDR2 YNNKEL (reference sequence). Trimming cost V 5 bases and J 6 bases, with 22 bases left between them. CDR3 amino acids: CASSGAGRQGMNGYTF. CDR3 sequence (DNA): TGTGCCAGCAGCGGAGCGGGGCGCCAAGGTATGAATGGCTACACCTTC.

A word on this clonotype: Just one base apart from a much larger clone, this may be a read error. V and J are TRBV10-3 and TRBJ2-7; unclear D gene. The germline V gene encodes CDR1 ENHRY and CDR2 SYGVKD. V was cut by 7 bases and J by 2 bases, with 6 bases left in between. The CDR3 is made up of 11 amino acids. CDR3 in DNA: TGTGCCATCAAGGGAACCTACGAGCAGTACTTC. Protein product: CAIKGTYEQYF.

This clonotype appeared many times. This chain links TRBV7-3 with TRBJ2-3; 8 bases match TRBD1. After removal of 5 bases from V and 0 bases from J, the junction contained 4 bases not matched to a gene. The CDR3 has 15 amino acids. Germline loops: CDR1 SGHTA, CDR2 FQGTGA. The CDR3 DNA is TGTGCCAGCAGCCAGACAGGGGCCAGCACAGATACGCAGTATTTT. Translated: CASSQTGASTDTQYF.

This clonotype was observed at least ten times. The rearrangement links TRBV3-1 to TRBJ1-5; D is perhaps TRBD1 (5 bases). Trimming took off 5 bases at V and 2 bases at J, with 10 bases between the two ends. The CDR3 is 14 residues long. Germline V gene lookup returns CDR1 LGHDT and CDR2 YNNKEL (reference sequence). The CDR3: CASSSDSRNQPQHF. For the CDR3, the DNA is TGTGCCAGCAGCTCCGACAGCCGCAATCAGCCCCAGCATTTT.